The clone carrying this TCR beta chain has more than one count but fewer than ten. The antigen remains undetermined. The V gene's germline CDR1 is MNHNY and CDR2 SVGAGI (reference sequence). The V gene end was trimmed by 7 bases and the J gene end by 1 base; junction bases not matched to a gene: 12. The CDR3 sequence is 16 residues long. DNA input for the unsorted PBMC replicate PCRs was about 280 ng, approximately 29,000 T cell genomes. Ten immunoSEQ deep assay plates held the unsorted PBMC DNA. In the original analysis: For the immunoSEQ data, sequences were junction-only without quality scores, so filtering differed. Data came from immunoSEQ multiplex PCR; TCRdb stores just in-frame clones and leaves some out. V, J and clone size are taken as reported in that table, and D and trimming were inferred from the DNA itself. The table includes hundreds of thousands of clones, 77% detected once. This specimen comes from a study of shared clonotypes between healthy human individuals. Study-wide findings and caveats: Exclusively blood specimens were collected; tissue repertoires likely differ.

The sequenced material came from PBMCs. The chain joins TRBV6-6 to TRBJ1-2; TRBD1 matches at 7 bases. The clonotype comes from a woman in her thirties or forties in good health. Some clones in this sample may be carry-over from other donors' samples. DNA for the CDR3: TGTGCCAGCACCGACCCCCACAGGGGCATTAACTATGGCTACACCTTC. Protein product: CASTDPHRGINYGYTF.